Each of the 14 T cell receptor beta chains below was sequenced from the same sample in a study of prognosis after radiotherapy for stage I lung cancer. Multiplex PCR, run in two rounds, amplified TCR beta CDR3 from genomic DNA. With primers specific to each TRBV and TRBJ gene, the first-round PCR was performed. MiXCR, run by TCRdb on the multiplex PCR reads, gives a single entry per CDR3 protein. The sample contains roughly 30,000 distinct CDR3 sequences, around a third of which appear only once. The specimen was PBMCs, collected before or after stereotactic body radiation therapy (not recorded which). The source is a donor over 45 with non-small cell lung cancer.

CDR3: CASSSLRGGATNTGELFF. CDR3 DNA: TGTGCCAGCAGCTCCCTAAGGGGGGGGGCCACGAACACCGGGGAGCTGTTTTTT. This chain connects TRBV5-5 to TRBJ2-2; TRBD2 is a possible D gene (7 bases). Trimming shortened V by 3 bases and J by 0 bases, and 18 bases separated the two germline ends. Germline CDR1 is SGHKS and CDR2 is YYEKEE (reference sequence). The CDR3 spans 18 residues.

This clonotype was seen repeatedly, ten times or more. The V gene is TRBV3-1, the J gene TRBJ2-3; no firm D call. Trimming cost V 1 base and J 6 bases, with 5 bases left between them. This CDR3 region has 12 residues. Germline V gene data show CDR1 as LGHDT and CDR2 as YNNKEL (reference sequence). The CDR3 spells CASSQGSDTQYF. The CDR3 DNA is TGTGCCAGCAGCCAAGGATCTGATACGCAGTATTTT.

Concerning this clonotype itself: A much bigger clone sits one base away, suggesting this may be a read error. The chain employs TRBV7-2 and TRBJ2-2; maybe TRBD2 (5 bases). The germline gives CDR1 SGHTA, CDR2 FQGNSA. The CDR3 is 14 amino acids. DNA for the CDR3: TGTGCCAGCAGCTTAGAGTTTAGCACCGGGGAGCCGTTTTTT. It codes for CASSLEFSTGEPFF.

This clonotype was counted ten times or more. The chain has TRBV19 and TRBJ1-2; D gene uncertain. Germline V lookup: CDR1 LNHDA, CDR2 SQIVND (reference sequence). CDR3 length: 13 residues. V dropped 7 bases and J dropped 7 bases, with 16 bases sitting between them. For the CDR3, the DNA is TGTGCCAGTAACGTAGGCGGATTTGGTGGCTACACCTTC. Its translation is CASNVGGFGGYTF.

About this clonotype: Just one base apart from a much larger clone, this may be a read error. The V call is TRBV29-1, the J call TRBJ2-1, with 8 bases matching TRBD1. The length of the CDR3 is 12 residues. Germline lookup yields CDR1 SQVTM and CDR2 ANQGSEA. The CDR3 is CRATTGVNEQFF. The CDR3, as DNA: TGCAGAGCGACGACAGGGGTCAATGAGCAGTTCTTC.

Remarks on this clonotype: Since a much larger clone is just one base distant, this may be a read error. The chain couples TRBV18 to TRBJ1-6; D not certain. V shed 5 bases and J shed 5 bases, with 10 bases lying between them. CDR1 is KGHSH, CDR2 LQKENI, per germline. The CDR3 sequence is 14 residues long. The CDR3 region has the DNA TGTGCCAGCTCAGCGGGCTCAAATAATTCACCCCTCCACTTT. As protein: CASSAGSNNSPLHF.

Here the CDR3 reads CATSTNGVAETQYF. For the CDR3, the DNA is TGTGCCACCAGCACCAATGGGGTTGCGGAGACCCAGTACTTC. The J gene is TRBJ2-5, the V gene TRBV15; D gene unclear. V shed 4 bases and J shed 5 bases, with 14 bases lying between them. Germline CDR1 LNHNV, CDR2 YYDKDF (reference sequence). CDR3 length equals 14 residues.

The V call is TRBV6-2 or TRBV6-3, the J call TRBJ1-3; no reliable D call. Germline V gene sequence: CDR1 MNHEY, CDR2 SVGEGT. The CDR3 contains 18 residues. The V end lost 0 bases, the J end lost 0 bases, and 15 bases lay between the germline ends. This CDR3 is CASSYSSRRRSSGNTIYF. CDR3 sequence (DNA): TGTGCCAGCAGTTACTCGTCCCGACGTAGGTCCTCTGGAAACACCATATATTTT.

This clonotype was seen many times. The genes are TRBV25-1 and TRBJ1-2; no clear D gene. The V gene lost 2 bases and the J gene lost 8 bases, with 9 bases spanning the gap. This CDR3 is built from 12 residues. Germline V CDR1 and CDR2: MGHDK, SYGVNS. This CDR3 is CASSEAGSGYTF. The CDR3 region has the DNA TGTGCCAGCAGTGAAGCTGGATCCGGCTACACCTTC.

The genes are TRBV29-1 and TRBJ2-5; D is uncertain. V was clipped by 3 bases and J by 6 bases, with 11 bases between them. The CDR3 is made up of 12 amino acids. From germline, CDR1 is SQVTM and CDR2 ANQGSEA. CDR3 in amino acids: CSVDAAEQTQYF. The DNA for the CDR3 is TGCAGCGTTGACGCGGCCGAACAGACCCAGTACTTC.

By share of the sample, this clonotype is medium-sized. In nucleotides, the CDR3 is TGTGCCAGCAGTTACTGGACTCCCACCGGGCGGTACTATGGCTACACCTTC. It is translated as CASSYWTPTGRYYGYTF. The V and J genes are TRBV6-5 and TRBJ1-2; D gene ambiguous. The length of the CDR3 is 17 residues. Deletions cut 1 base from V and 3 bases from J, with 18 bases between. CDR1 MNHEY and CDR2 SVGAGI come from the germline V gene.

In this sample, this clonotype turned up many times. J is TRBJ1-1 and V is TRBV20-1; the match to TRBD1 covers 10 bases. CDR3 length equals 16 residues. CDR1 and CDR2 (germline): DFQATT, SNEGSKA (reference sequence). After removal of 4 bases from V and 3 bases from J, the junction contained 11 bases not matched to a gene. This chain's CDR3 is CSATDRGRGWDTEAFF. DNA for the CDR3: TGCAGTGCTACAGACAGGGGGCGAGGGTGGGACACTGAAGCTTTCTTT.

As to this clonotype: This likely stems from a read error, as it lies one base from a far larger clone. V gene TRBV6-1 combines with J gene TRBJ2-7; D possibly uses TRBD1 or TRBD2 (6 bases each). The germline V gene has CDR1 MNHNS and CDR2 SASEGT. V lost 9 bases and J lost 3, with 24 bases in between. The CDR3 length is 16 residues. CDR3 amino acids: CARSYARGQTLYEQYF. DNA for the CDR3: TGTGCCAGAAGTTACGCTCGGGGGCAGACGCTCTACGAGCAGTACTTC.

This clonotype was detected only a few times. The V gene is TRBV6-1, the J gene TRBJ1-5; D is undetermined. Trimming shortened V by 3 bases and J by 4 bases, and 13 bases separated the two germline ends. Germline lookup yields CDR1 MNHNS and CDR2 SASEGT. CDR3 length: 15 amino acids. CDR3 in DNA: TGTGCCAGCAGTGATCTTCTGGGCCCTAATCAGCCCCAGCATTTT. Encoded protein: CASSDLLGPNQPQHF.